A single sample gave rise to the 27 T cell receptor beta chains below, sequenced in a study of monozygotic twins with inflammatory bowel disease. With the 5' RACE reads reprocessed, TCRdb shows one record per CDR3 protein and no DNA. The table for this sample gives about 300,000 distinct CDR3 sequences. Sequenced: blood. The receptors come from a human donor with ulcerative colitis or Crohn's disease, or a healthy co-twin of an affected twin (not recorded which).

The chain carries TRBV20-1 and TRBJ1-1. The CDR3 extends over 14 amino acids. CDR1 and CDR2 from the germline V gene are DFQATT and SNEGSKA (reference sequence). CDR3 sequence: CSAPTIDMNTEAFF.

V is TRBV29-1 and J is TRBJ2-7; TCRdb lists TRBD2, though no DNA is available to test this call. In germline, CDR1 is SQVTM, CDR2 ANQGSEA. This CDR3 is 14 amino acids long. CDR3 sequence: CSVEFLAGSSEQYF.

The V and J genes are TRBV3-1 and TRBJ2-4. CDR1 is LGHDT and CDR2 is YNNKEL in the germline V gene (reference sequence). The CDR3 is 16 residues long. CDR3 in amino acids: CASSKKRMVDKNIQYF.

The rearrangement uses TRBV12-3 or TRBV12-4 and TRBJ2-5; TCRdb picks TRBD1, but there is no DNA to check that call. The CDR3 is 13 residues long. This CDR3 reads CASSFRAQETQYF.

The V gene is TRBV7-6, the J gene TRBJ1-6; TCRdb indicates TRBD1, and absent DNA this call remains unverified. The CDR3 totals 18 residues. The germline gives CDR1 SGHVS, CDR2 FNYEAQ. The CDR3 region is CASSLRPGSGGRNSPLHF.

The chain is built from TRBV12-3 or TRBV12-4 and TRBJ1-5; TCRdb selects TRBD1, and the lack of DNA leaves this call unchecked. The CDR3 is made up of 14 amino acids. CDR3 sequence: CASSQGTSNQPQHF.

This chain links TRBV18 with TRBJ2-6; TCRdb calls TRBD1, which cannot be checked without DNA. Per germline, CDR1 KGHSH and CDR2 LQKENI. The CDR3 length is 17 residues. The CDR3 is CASSTVIRGSGANVLTF.

The gene calls are TRBV5-1 and TRBJ2-3; TCRdb gives TRBD2 as the D gene, but with no DNA this cannot be confirmed. This CDR3 is built from 14 residues. CDR1 and CDR2 (germline): SGHRS, YFSETQ. The CDR3 sequence is CASSPSRGRDTQYF.

V is TRBV12-3 or TRBV12-4 and J is TRBJ2-1; TCRdb lists TRBD1, though no DNA is available to test this call. This CDR3 spans 17 amino acids. CDR3 region: CASSPRDKADLYNEQFF.

V is TRBV5-1 and J is TRBJ1-3. The CDR3 spans 14 residues. Per the germline V gene, CDR1 is SGHRS and CDR2 is YFSETQ. CDR3 residues: CASSSGHSGNTIYF.

J is TRBJ1-1 and V is TRBV25-1; with no DNA, the TCRdb D assignment of TRBD1 cannot be verified. Germline CDR1 and CDR2: MGHDK and SYGVNS. CDR3 length equals 13 residues. The CDR3 loop is CASSTRTGNEAFF.

The V gene is TRBV28, the J gene TRBJ2-7. The CDR3 covers 12 residues. Germline V gene sequence: CDR1 MDHEN, CDR2 SYDVKM. This CDR3 is CASSMGFREQYF.

The rearrangement joins TRBV12-3 or TRBV12-4 to TRBJ2-1; absent DNA, TCRdb's TRBD2 call cannot be checked. There are 16 residues in the CDR3. The CDR3 loop reads CASSSPTSGVYNEQFF.

The genes are TRBV6-5 and TRBJ2-4; no DNA is available, so the TRBD1 call from TCRdb remains unchecked. This CDR3 has 14 residues. CDR1 and CDR2 from the germline V gene are MNHEY and SVGAGI. CDR3 in amino acids: CASSYDGTKNIQYF.

The chain recombines TRBV6-1 with TRBJ2-6. This CDR3 region has 15 residues. Germline V gives CDR1 MNHNS, CDR2 SASEGT. The CDR3 region is CASTLDRSGANVLTF.

The chain couples TRBV18 to TRBJ2-3; the TCRdb call, TRBD1, lacks DNA for checking. Germline loops: CDR1 KGHSH, CDR2 LQKENI. CDR3 length equals 15 residues. Here the CDR3 reads CASSPNGPGGDTQYF.

V is TRBV23-1 and J is TRBJ2-1. TRBV23-1 is marked as an open reading frame, function uncertain. The CDR3 runs to 14 residues. CDR3 region: CASRIIGCYNEQFF.

The V call is TRBV6-2 or TRBV6-3, the J call TRBJ2-1; TCRdb outputs TRBD1, but without DNA this stays unchecked. Germline V lookup: CDR1 MNHEY, CDR2 SVGEGT. The CDR3 sequence is 14 residues long. The CDR3 reads CASSWDSTRAEQFF.

This sequence joins TRBV28 and TRBJ2-1; TCRdb's D call, TRBD1, is unchecked because there is no DNA. CDR1 is MDHEN, CDR2 SYDVKM, per germline. The length of the CDR3 is 12 residues. CDR3 sequence reads: CASGGSYNEQFF. The complete variable domain, with remaining parts taken from reference TRBV28 and TRBJ2-1, reads DVKVTQSSRYLVKRTGEKVFLECVQDMDHENMFWYRQDPGLGLRLIYFSYDVKMKEKGDIPEGYSVSREKKERFSLILESASTNQTSMYLCASGGSYNEQFFGPGTRLTVL.

V is TRBV7-2 and J is TRBJ2-7; TCRdb reports TRBD1, a call that lacks DNA to check it against. The CDR3 loop spans 14 amino acids. The germline V gene has CDR1 SGHTA and CDR2 FQGNSA. CDR3 protein: CASSFTGSVYEQYF.

The gene calls are TRBV27 and TRBJ2-5. This CDR3 has 13 residues. Germline V lookup: CDR1 MNHEY, CDR2 SMNVEV (reference sequence). CDR3 protein: CASSLGVLGTQYF.

J is TRBJ2-2 and V is TRBV25-1; as DNA is missing, the TRBD1 call by TCRdb cannot be tested. CDR3 size: 14 residues. The germline CDR1 and CDR2 sequences are MGHDK and SYGVNS. CDR3 loop: CASSESGGTGELFF.

The rearrangement joins TRBV12-3 or TRBV12-4 to TRBJ2-1; no DNA is available, so the TRBD2 call from TCRdb remains unchecked. The CDR3 length is 14 residues. The CDR3: CASRPSGGPGEQFF.

The rearrangement joins TRBV7-2 to TRBJ1-5. This CDR3 spans 15 amino acids. In germline, CDR1 is SGHTA, CDR2 FQGNSA. CDR3 sequence: CASSLWQGLNQPQHF. Based on the CDR3 plus reference TRBV7-2 and TRBJ1-5, the full variable domain is GAGVSQSPSNKVTEKGKDVELRCDPISGHTALYWYRQSLGQGLEFLIYFQGNSAPDKSGLPSDRFSAERTGGSVSTLTIQRTQQEDSAVYLCASSLWQGLNQPQHFGDGTRLSIL.

J is TRBJ1-5 and V is TRBV20-1; TCRdb lists TRBD1, though no DNA is available to test this call. The CDR3 sequence is 18 residues long. The V gene's germline CDR1 is DFQATT and CDR2 SNEGSKA (reference sequence). This CDR3 reads CSARLRDRDDQWDQPQHF.

This sequence joins TRBV20-1 and TRBJ2-7; the D call of TRBD1 rests on TCRdb alone, since no DNA is present to check it. Looked up from germline, CDR1 is DFQATT and CDR2 is SNEGSKA (reference sequence). This CDR3 spans 13 amino acids. CDR3 region: CSAPGTGSYEQYF.

V usage is TRBV7-9 and J usage is TRBJ2-7; TCRdb indicates TRBD2, and absent DNA this call remains unverified. The V gene's germline CDR1 is SEHNR and CDR2 FQNEAQ (reference sequence). The CDR3 loop spans 14 amino acids. CDR3 region: CASSRGSPTYEQYF.